Given below is one T cell receptor (beta chain) in context. Its matching antigen is unknown. This entry comes from a study of cytomegalovirus exposure and HLA in healthy donors. V shed 0 bases, J shed 4 bases, and the junction held 8 bases outside the gene matches. This CDR3 spans 17 amino acids. Germline loops: CDR1 SGHRS, CDR2 YFSETQ. The data were produced by immunoSEQ multiplex PCR, yet TCRdb's version contains in-frame clones alone and is incomplete. The profile shows approximately 200,000 clones, 84% of them singletons. It was the 120-subject validation cohort, separate from the approximately 670-subject first cohort, to which the donors belonged. The study's findings and limits: In vitro work confirmed that three CMV-associated chains recognize CMV antigens.

The clonotype was recovered from a woman aged 25 to 39 in good health and CMV-seropositive. What was sequenced was PBMCs. This chain uses TRBV5-1 with TRBJ2-2; TRBD1 agrees at 8 bases. DNA of the CDR3: TGCGCCAGCAGCTTGGGACTCCAGGGGGCGTTCACCGGGGAGCTGTTTTTT. Its protein product is CASSLGLQGAFTGELFF.